These 16 T cell receptor beta chains came from one sample sequenced in a study of T cell responses to AZD1222 COVID-19 vaccine. The method was immunoSEQ multiplex PCR; TCRdb's version includes in-frame clones alone and lacks a portion of them. The table has 150,000 to 200,000 clones, about nine tenths seen once. Source: peripheral blood, taken 28 days after the second AZD1222 dose. The receptors here all came from an adult who received the AZD1222 COVID-19 vaccine.

Comment on this clone: Other DNA sequences of this sample code for an identical CDR3. The chain carries TRBV7-9 and TRBJ1-6, with 9 bases aligning to TRBD1. Germline V gene data show CDR1 as SEHNR and CDR2 as FQNEAQ (reference sequence). The length of the CDR3 is 15 residues. Trimming cost V 4 bases and J 9 bases; bases outside gene matches: 7. The CDR3 sequence: CASSSTGTGFSPLHF. CDR3 DNA: TGTGCCAGCAGCTCTACCGGGACAGGGTTTTCACCCCTCCACTTT.

The chain employs TRBV30 and TRBJ1-2; D is unclear. Germline loops: CDR1 GTSNPN, CDR2 SVGIG (reference sequence). The CDR3 runs 16 residues. V shed 0 bases and J shed 1 base, with 15 bases lying between them. The CDR3 coding sequence is TGTGCCTGGAGTGTCTCATTTGGGCAGCTTAACTATGGCTACACCTTC. Translating gives CAWSVSFGQLNYGYTF.

The chain is built from TRBV2 and TRBJ2-7; 12 nucleotides match TRBD2. This CDR3 is 15 amino acids long. V was pared by 4 bases and J by 2 bases, with 3 bases of the junction left unmatched. The germline CDR1 and CDR2 sequences are SNHLY and FYNNEI. In DNA form, the CDR3 reads TGTGCCAGCAGTGCTAGCGGGGGGGCCCCCTACGAGCAGTACTTC. Residues: CASSASGGAPYEQYF.

V is TRBV7-2 and J is TRBJ2-2; D possibly corresponds to TRBD2 (5 bases). Germline V gives CDR1 SGHTA, CDR2 FQGNSA. Trimming shortened V by 1 base and J by 6 bases, and 9 bases separated the two germline ends. The CDR3 has 14 amino acids. CDR3 amino acids: CASSLGGKPGELFF. The CDR3 DNA reads TGTGCCAGCAGCTTAGGAGGGAAGCCCGGGGAGCTGTTTTTT.

V and J are TRBV19 and TRBJ2-3; D is tentatively TRBD1 or TRBD2 (6 bases each). The CDR3 totals 14 residues. V was pared by 9 bases and J by 1 base, with 14 bases between. Germline loops: CDR1 LNHDA, CDR2 SQIVND (reference sequence). CDR3 loop: CASASRGRTDTQYF. DNA of the CDR3: TGTGCCAGCGCTAGCCGGGGGCGCACAGATACGCAGTATTTT.

This clone appeared once. The chain employs TRBV3-1 (or the pseudogene TRBV3-2) and TRBJ2-1; D perhaps matches TRBD2 (5 bases). The V end lost 1 base, the J end lost 7 bases, and 17 bases lay between the germline ends. Looked up from germline, CDR1 is LGHDT and CDR2 is YNNKEL (reference sequence). The CDR3 is 16 amino acids. CDR3 residues: CASSQVVGEGRNEQFF. The CDR3 DNA reads as TGTGCCAGCAGCCAAGTGGTGGGAGAAGGTCGGAATGAGCAGTTCTTC.

The V call is TRBV4-2, the J call TRBJ2-3; no reliable D call. Germline CDR1 LGHNA, CDR2 YNFKEQ. The CDR3 is 13 amino acids. Trimming shortened V by 2 bases and J by 2 bases, and 5 bases separated the two germline ends. CDR3 region: CASSQITTDTQYF. CDR3 coding DNA: TGTGCCAGCAGCCAAATTACCACAGATACGCAGTATTTT.

The CDR3 reads CASSLPPGATGELFF. In nucleotides, the CDR3 is TGTGCCAGCAGTTTGCCGCCGGGGGCTACCGGGGAGCTGTTTTTT. The chain employs TRBV27 and TRBJ2-2; either TRBD1 or TRBD2 may supply D (6 bases each). Germline loops: CDR1 MNHEY, CDR2 SMNVEV (reference sequence). The CDR3 runs 15 residues. V shed 3 bases and J shed 5 bases, with 13 bases lying between them.

The gene calls are TRBV10-3 and TRBJ1-2, with D possibly being TRBD1 (6 bases). The germline V gene encodes CDR1 ENHRY and CDR2 SYGVKD. This CDR3 contains 13 residues. Trimming took off 4 bases at V and 4 bases at J, with 10 bases between the two ends. The CDR3 sequence is CAISVDSLYGYTF. CDR3 nucleotides: TGTGCCATCAGTGTGGACAGCCTCTATGGCTACACCTTC.

The chain carries TRBV10-1 and TRBJ2-3; D gene uncertain. The CDR3 has 13 amino acids. V shed 2 bases and J shed 0 bases, with 3 bases lying between them. CDR1 WNHNN and CDR2 SYGVQD come from the germline V gene (reference sequence). The CDR3 is CASSEDSTDTQYF. CDR3 sequence (DNA): TGCGCCAGCAGTGAGGATAGCACAGATACGCAGTATTTT.

This rearrangement joins TRBV30 to TRBJ2-2; D is perhaps TRBD2 (5 bases). Germline values: CDR1 GTSNPN, CDR2 SVGIG (reference sequence). The ends were cut back, 8 bases at V and 7 bases at J, with 17 bases in the middle. The CDR3 has 13 amino acids. The CDR3 protein is CAGRALGGGELFF. In DNA form, the CDR3 reads TGTGCCGGAAGGGCCCTTGGAGGCGGGGAGCTGTTTTTT.

This chain connects TRBV7-2 to TRBJ2-1, with 10 bases matching TRBD2. The V gene's germline CDR1 is SGHTA and CDR2 FQGNSA. Losses at the gene ends were 5 bases for V and 9 bases for J; bases not matched to a gene: 16. The CDR3 is 17 residues long. The CDR3, as DNA: TGTGCCAGCAGCAGTTCCTTAGCGGGGGGTTCTTCAGTTGAGCAGTTCTTC. The encoded protein is CASSSSLAGGSSVEQFF.

The rearrangement uses TRBV7-9 and TRBJ1-1; D is unclear. The V and J ends lost 4 bases and 1 base respectively, with 7 bases between them. The CDR3 is made up of 13 amino acids. Germline CDR1 reads SEHNR; CDR2 reads FQNEAQ (reference sequence). The DNA for the CDR3 is TGTGCCAGCAGCTGGGAGGGGAACACTGAAGCTTTCTTT. It encodes CASSWEGNTEAFF. Full variable domain (remainder filled in from reference TRBV7-9 and TRBJ1-1): DTGVSQNPRHKITKRGQNVTFRCDPISEHNRLYWYRQTLGQGPEFLTYFQNEAQLEKSRLLSDRFSAERPKGSFSTLEIQRTEQGDSAMYLCASSWEGNTEAFFGQGTRLTVV.

The rearrangement uses TRBV15 and TRBJ2-2; no firm D call. CDR1 is LNHNV and CDR2 is YYDKDF in the germline V gene (reference sequence). Trimming removed 1 base from V and 1 base from J, with 4 bases in between. The CDR3 covers 14 residues. The CDR3 coding sequence is TGTGCCACCAGCAGAGCAGGGAACACCGGGGAGCTGTTTTTT. Translation: CATSRAGNTGELFF.

The V call is TRBV6-5, the J call TRBJ1-3; no definite D call. The germline V gene has CDR1 MNHEY and CDR2 SVGAGI. There are 15 residues in the CDR3. Deletions cut 3 bases from V and 0 bases from J, with 9 bases between. The CDR3 sequence is CASSYETHSGNTIYF. CDR3 bases: TGTGCCAGCAGTTATGAGACGCACTCTGGAAACACCATATATTTT.

In nucleotides, the CDR3 is TGCGCCAGCAGCCAGTTCGGACGCGAAAAACTGTTTTTT. The encoded protein is CASSQFGREKLFF. This rearrangement joins TRBV4-1 to TRBJ1-4; D unresolved. The CDR3 consists of 13 residues. CDR1 is MGHRA, CDR2 YSYEKL, per germline. Trimming shortened V by 3 bases and J by 8 bases, and 10 bases separated the two germline ends.